This TCR beta chain originates from a study of cytomegalovirus exposure and HLA in healthy donors. Study-level findings and limits: A further, later analysis showed that HLA-associated TCR beta chains (compared with equally common others) were more clonally expanded. In vitro assays verified that three CMV-associated chains recognized CMV antigens specifically. A later analysis found TCR association rates differed by HLA locus, highest for DRB1 and lowest for HLA-C.

Notes on this clone: Its antigen is unidentified.

V gave up 0 bases and J gave up 3 bases; unmatched junction bases: 7. Germline V gives CDR1 MNHEY, CDR2 SVGAGI. This CDR3 spans 16 amino acids. The PCR had 60 Vbeta and 13 Jbeta primers. Measured with immunoSEQ multiplex PCR; TCRdb has only the in-frame clones, and not every one. The sample holds over 120,000 clones, roughly 71% seen once. This chain connects TRBV6-5 to TRBJ2-7, with 8 bases identical to TRBD1. Specimen: PBMCs. The sequence came from a man younger than 40 in good health and CMV-seronegative. The CDR3 is CASSYSAGGGYYEQYF. CDR3 bases: TGTGCCAGCAGTTACTCAGCAGGGGGCGGATACTACGAGCAGTACTTC.